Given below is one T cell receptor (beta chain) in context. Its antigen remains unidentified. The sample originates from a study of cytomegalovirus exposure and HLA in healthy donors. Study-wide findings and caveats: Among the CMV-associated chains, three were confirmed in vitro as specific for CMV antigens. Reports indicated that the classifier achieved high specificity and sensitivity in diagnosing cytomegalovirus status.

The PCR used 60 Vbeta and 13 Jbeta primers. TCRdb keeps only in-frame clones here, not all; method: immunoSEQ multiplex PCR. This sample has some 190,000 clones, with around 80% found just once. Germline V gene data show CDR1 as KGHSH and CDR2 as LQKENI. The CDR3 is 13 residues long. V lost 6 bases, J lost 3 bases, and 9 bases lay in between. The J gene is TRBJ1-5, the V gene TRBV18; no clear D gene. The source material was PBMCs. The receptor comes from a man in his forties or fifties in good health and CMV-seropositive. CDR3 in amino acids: CASSQEVNQPQHF. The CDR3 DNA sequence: TGTGCCAGCTCCCAAGAGGTCAATCAGCCCCAGCATTTT.